The 18 T cell receptor beta chains below all came from one sample that was sequenced in a study of beta chain features in type 1 diabetes. General observations from the study: Patients with Type 1 diabetes showed moderately but significantly shorter TCRB CDR3s in all four CD4+ subsets.

These TCRs' antigens remain unknown. Since all of the isolated RNA was reverse transcribed, expressed TCRB transcripts were what got sequenced. The assay was immunoSEQ multiplex PCR, and TCRdb's table has in-frame clones only and misses some. The data contain under 850,000 clones, about an eighth of them singletons. The sequenced sample was naive CD4+ T cells from blood. All receptors derive from a man between 18 and 35 years old with type 1 diabetes.

This chain uses TRBV5-1 with TRBJ2-1; 8 bases are shared with TRBD2. The CDR3 runs to 14 residues. The germline gives CDR1 SGHRS, CDR2 YFSETQ. V was clipped by 4 bases and J by 8 bases; unmatched bases: 8. Here the CDR3 reads CASSPGLGSDEQFF. CDR3 in DNA: TGCGCCAGCAGCCCGGGACTAGGTAGCGATGAGCAGTTCTTC.

V usage is TRBV5-1 and J usage is TRBJ2-7, with a weak D call TRBD1 (6 bases). CDR1 is SGHRS, CDR2 YFSETQ, per germline. CDR3 length: 15 residues. Trimming cost V 4 bases and J 3 bases, with 17 bases left between them. The CDR3, as DNA: TGCGCCAGCAGCGCCGCGGACAGCGAAGTCTACGAGCAGTACTTC. It is translated as CASSAADSEVYEQYF.

This clone was recorded a few times. The chain links TRBV7-3 to TRBJ2-2; TRBD1 matches 9 bases. V was pared by 5 bases and J by 6 bases, with 10 bases of the junction left unmatched. The CDR3 is 16 residues long. Germline CDR1 is SGHTA and CDR2 is FQGTGA. The CDR3 region has the DNA TGTGCCAGCAGCCGAGGGACAGGGTTGAGAGCCGGGGAGCTGTTTTTT. Translating it yields CASSRGTGLRAGELFF.

The chain uses TRBV5-6 and TRBJ1-1, with D unclear. The CDR3 has 14 residues. The V and J ends lost 2 bases and 0 bases respectively, with 8 bases between them. Germline values: CDR1 SGHDT, CDR2 YYEEEE. For the CDR3, the DNA is TGTGCCAGCAGCTTCGATCTTATGAACACTGAAGCTTTCTTT. Translation gives CASSFDLMNTEAFF.

The V gene is TRBV2, the J gene TRBJ2-7; weak D call: TRBD2 (5 bases). CDR1 SNHLY and CDR2 FYNNEI come from the germline V gene. Trimming took off 4 bases at V and 1 base at J, with 11 bases between the two ends. This CDR3 has 14 residues. CDR3 in DNA: TGTGCCAGCAGTGTGGAGGTAGTATCCTACGAGCAGTACTTC. Translating gives CASSVEVVSYEQYF.

This clone was counted between two and nine times. The V and J genes are TRBV4-1 and TRBJ1-3; D uncertain. This CDR3 is built from 14 residues. The germline gives CDR1 MGHRA, CDR2 YSYEKL. The V end was cut by 5 bases, the J end by 4 bases, with 12 bases between. Written as DNA, the CDR3 is TGCGCCAGCAGCAACTTCGGAACCGGAAACACCATATATTTT. Protein: CASSNFGTGNTIYF.

The gene calls are TRBV7-2 and TRBJ2-7, with 7 bases fitting TRBD1. From germline, CDR1 is SGHTA and CDR2 FQGNSA. With 5 bases clipped from V and 1 base from J, the junction kept 11 bases outside the gene matches. The CDR3 has 16 residues. The CDR3 nucleotides are TGTGCCAGCAGCAACTTTAGACAGGGACGGTCCTACGAGCAGTACTTC. It encodes CASSNFRQGRSYEQYF. Full variable domain (outside the CDR3, taken from reference TRBV7-2 and TRBJ2-7): GAGVSQSPSNKVTEKGKDVELRCDPISGHTALYWYRQSLGQGLEFLIYFQGNSAPDKSGLPSDRFSAERTGGSVSTLTIQRTQQEDSAVYLCASSNFRQGRSYEQYFGPGTRLTVT.

The rearrangement uses TRBV25-1 and TRBJ1-1; 9 bases line up with TRBD1. Per germline, CDR1 MGHDK and CDR2 SYGVNS. The CDR3 sequence is 14 residues long. Unmatched junction bases numbered 8, after V lost 6 bases and J lost 6 bases. This CDR3 reads CASSAQGAMAEAFF. For the CDR3, the DNA is TGTGCCAGCAGCGCACAGGGGGCGATGGCTGAAGCTTTCTTT. Using reference TRBV25-1 and TRBJ1-1 for the parts outside the CDR3, the full variable domain is EADIYQTPRYLVIGTGKKITLECSQTMGHDKMYWYQQDPGMELHLIHYSYGVNSTEKGDLSSESTVSRIRTEHFPLTLESARPSHTSQYLCASSAQGAMAEAFFGQGTRLTVV.

The rearrangement uses TRBV29-1 and TRBJ1-1, with 9 bases matching TRBD1. This CDR3 is built from 13 residues. Trimming took 6 bases from V and 5 from J; bases not matched to a gene: 7. Germline V gene lookup returns CDR1 SQVTM and CDR2 ANQGSEA. Here the CDR3 DNA reads TGCAGCGTGGTTCACAGGGGGCGGACTGAAGCTTTCTTT. Translation: CSVVHRGRTEAFF. Supplemented by reference TRBV29-1 and TRBJ1-1, the full variable domain reads SAVISQKPSRDICQRGTSLTIQCQVDSQVTMMFWYRQQPGQSLTLIATANQGSEATYESGFVIDKFPISRPNLTFSTLTVSNMSPEDSSIYLCSVVHRGRTEAFFGQGTRLTVV.

In its sample, this clone was seen a few times. V gene TRBV11-2 combines with J gene TRBJ2-5; tentative D call: TRBD1 (6 bases). V lost 7 bases, J lost 2 bases, and 11 bases lay in between. The CDR3 runs 13 residues. Germline lookup yields CDR1 SGHAT and CDR2 FQNNGV. The CDR3 reads CASNPQGQETQYF. The CDR3 nucleotides read TGTGCCAGCAACCCCCAGGGGCAAGAGACCCAGTACTTC.

The chain links TRBV19 to TRBJ1-5; D call uncertain. There are 12 residues in the CDR3. In germline, CDR1 is LNHDA, CDR2 SQIVND (reference sequence). With 5 bases removed from V and 6 bases from J, the gap between germline ends came to 8 bases. This chain's CDR3 is CASSVVSQPQHF. The CDR3 nucleotides read TGTGCCAGTAGTGTCGTGAGTCAGCCCCAGCATTTT. Based on the CDR3 plus reference TRBV19 and TRBJ1-5, the full variable domain is DGGITQSPKYLFRKEGQNVTLSCEQNLNHDAMYWYRQDPGQGLRLIYYSQIVNDFQKGDIAEGYSVSREKKESFPLTVTSAQKNPTAFYLCASSVVSQPQHFGDGTRLSIL.

In its sample, this clone was seen a few times. Other DNA sequences of this sample code for an identical CDR3. The chain combines TRBV10-3 with TRBJ2-1; 12 bases are shared with TRBD2. Germline trimming cut 7 bases from V and 2 bases from J; bases unmatched to any gene: 3. The germline V gene has CDR1 ENHRY and CDR2 SYGVKD. This CDR3 is 15 amino acids long. In DNA, the CDR3 is TGTGCCATCAATCCTAGCGGGGGGGCCTACAATGAGCAGTTCTTC. Its translation is CAINPSGGAYNEQFF.

The chain is built from TRBV30 and TRBJ2-1, with D possibly being TRBD1 (5 bases). Germline assignment: CDR1 GTSNPN and CDR2 SVGIG (reference sequence). The CDR3 covers 13 residues. V was shortened by 1 base and J by 3 bases, with 7 bases between the two germline ends. The CDR3 nucleotides read TGTGCCTGGAGTGGGGGCATCTACAATGAGCAGTTCTTC. It translates to CAWSGGIYNEQFF.

J is TRBJ2-2 and V is TRBV6-1; 9 nucleotides line up with TRBD1. This CDR3 region has 15 residues. V lost 3 bases, J lost 5 bases, and 4 bases stayed unmatched. Germline CDR1 reads MNHNS; CDR2 reads SASEGT. CDR3 sequence (DNA): TGTGCCAGCAGTGAGGGACAGGGAAAGACCGGGGAGCTGTTTTTT. Translating it yields CASSEGQGKTGELFF.

This chain's CDR3 is CAGSASGTFDEQFF. The CDR3 DNA is TGTGCCGGTAGCGCTAGCGGGACGTTCGATGAGCAGTTCTTC. The rearrangement joins TRBV2 to TRBJ2-1, with 9 bases that match TRBD2. Germline V gene lookup returns CDR1 SNHLY and CDR2 FYNNEI. The CDR3 consists of 14 residues. The trim removed 11 bases at V and 8 bases at J, leaving 13 bases unmatched.

The V and J genes are TRBV19 and TRBJ1-2, with D unclear. V dropped 5 bases and J dropped 13 bases, with 14 bases sitting between them. This CDR3 spans 11 amino acids. The germline V gene has CDR1 LNHDA and CDR2 SQIVND (reference sequence). CDR3 DNA: TGTGCCAGTAGTCCTTCTCTTCGTCTCACCTTC. It is translated as CASSPSLRLTF.

This clone has only a few counts. The chain combines TRBV7-9 with TRBJ2-3; 9 bases map to TRBD2. Germline V gene sequence: CDR1 SEHNR, CDR2 FQNEAQ (reference sequence). V lost 4 bases and J lost 0; bases outside the gene matches: 5. This CDR3 is 16 amino acids long. The CDR3 DNA reads as TGTGCCAGCAGCTCCCCGGGACTAGCTAGCACAGATACGCAGTATTTT. Amino acids: CASSSPGLASTDTQYF.

The sample holds a few counts of this clone. The V gene is TRBV29-1, the J gene TRBJ1-2; no clear D. With 3 bases removed from V and 7 bases from J, the gap between germline ends came to 15 bases. This CDR3 is 13 amino acids long. The germline CDR1 and CDR2 sequences are SQVTM and ANQGSEA. The CDR3 nucleotides are TGCAGCGTTGAGGGCAGGTCCCCGGGTGGCTACACCTTC. Translating gives CSVEGRSPGGYTF. Combining the CDR3 with reference TRBV29-1 and TRBJ1-2 gives the whole variable domain SAVISQKPSRDICQRGTSLTIQCQVDSQVTMMFWYRQQPGQSLTLIATANQGSEATYESGFVIDKFPISRPNLTFSTLTVSNMSPEDSSIYLCSVEGRSPGGYTFGSGTRLTVV.